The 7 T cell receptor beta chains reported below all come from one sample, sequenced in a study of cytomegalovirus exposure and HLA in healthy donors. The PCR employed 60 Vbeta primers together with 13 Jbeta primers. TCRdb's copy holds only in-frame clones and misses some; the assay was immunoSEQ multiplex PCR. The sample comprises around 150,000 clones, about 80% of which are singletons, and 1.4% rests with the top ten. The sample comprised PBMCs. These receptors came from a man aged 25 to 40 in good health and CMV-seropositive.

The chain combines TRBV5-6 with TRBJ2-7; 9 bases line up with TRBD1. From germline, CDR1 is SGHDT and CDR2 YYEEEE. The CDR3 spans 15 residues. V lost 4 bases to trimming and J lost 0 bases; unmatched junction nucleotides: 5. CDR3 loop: CASSQTGGYSYEQYF. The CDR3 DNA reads TGTGCCAGCAGCCAGACAGGGGGATACTCCTACGAGCAGTACTTC.

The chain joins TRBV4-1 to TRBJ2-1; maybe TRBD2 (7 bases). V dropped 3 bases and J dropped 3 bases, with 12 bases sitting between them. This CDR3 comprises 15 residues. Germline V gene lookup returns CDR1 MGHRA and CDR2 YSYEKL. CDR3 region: CASSHQGGGYNEQFF. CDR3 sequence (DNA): TGCGCCAGCAGCCACCAAGGGGGGGGCTACAATGAGCAGTTCTTC.

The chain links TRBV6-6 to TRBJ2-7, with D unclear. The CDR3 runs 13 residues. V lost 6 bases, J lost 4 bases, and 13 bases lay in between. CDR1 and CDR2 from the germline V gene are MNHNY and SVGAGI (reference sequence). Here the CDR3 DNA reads TGTGCCAGCAGCTCCTCCCTGTCTTACGAGCAGTACTTC. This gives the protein CASSSSLSYEQYF.

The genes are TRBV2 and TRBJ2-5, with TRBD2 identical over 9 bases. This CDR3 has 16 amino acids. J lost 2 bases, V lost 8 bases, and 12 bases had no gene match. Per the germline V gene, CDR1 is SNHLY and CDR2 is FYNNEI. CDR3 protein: CASAPRAGGFQETQYF. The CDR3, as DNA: TGTGCCAGCGCCCCGAGAGCGGGGGGCTTTCAAGAGACCCAGTACTTC.

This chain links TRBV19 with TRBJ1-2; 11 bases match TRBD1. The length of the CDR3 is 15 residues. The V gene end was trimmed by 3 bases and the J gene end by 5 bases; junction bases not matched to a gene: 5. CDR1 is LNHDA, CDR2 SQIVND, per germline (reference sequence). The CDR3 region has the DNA TGTGCCAGTAGTATCCGGGACAGGGGGAATTATGGCTACACCTTC. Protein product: CASSIRDRGNYGYTF.

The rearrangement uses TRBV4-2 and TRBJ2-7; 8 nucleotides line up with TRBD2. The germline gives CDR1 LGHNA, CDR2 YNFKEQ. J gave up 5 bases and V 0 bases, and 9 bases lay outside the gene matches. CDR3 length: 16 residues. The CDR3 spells CASSQESASGFDEQYF. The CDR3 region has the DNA TGTGCCAGCAGCCAAGAGTCAGCTAGCGGGTTCGACGAGCAGTACTTC.

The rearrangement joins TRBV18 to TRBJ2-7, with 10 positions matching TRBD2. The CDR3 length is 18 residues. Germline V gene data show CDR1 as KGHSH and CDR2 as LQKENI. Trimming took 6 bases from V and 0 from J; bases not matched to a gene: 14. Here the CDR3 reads CASSYWASGGLNSYEQYF. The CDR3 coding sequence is TGTGCCAGCTCCTATTGGGCTAGCGGGGGCCTAAACTCCTACGAGCAGTACTTC.